This record concerns one T cell receptor beta chain sequence. This entry comes from a study of CD8 T cells in Susac syndrome. Germline lookup yields CDR1 SEHNR and CDR2 FQNEAQ (reference sequence). V lost 5 bases and J lost 3, with 17 bases in between. This CDR3 is built from 16 residues. RNA, at roughly 0.45 to 1 ug, was reverse transcribed with random hexamers. In TCRdb, the immunoSEQ multiplex PCR reads were re-called with MiXCR into one record per CDR3 protein. This sample has approximately 280,000 distinct CDR3 sequences, with about 85% found just once. The sample comprised CD8+ T cells from PBMCs. The receptor's source is a human donor with multiple sclerosis. The rearrangement uses TRBV7-9 and TRBJ1-3; TRBD1 is a possible D gene (5 bases). CDR3 coding DNA: TGTGCCAGCAGCGCCGGGGGAGGGGCAGGTGGAAACACCATATATTTT. Its translation is CASSAGGGAGGNTIYF.